The clone carrying this TCR beta chain was detected only a few times. Its antigen is undetermined. This sample stems from a study of beta chain features in type 1 diabetes. Study-level results: Because the template was cDNA, high-expressing cells might be over-represented. The naive, central memory and Treg TCRB repertoires looked more alike in patients than they did in healthy donors.

The V end was cut by 9 bases, the J end by 0 bases, with 16 bases between. Germline V lookup: CDR1 SGHVS, CDR2 FQNEAQ. CDR3 length equals 15 residues. Reverse transcription of all isolated RNA meant that expressed TCRB transcripts were sequenced. Sequencing used immunoSEQ multiplex PCR; TCRdb keeps in-frame clones, though not all of them. The sample yields fewer than 900,000 clones, about a sixth seen once. Sequenced material: naive CD4+ T cells from blood. This chain joins TRBV7-8 and TRBJ2-3, with unresolved D. This TCR derives from a woman aged 18-35 years in good health. CDR3 residues: CASHLSTASTDTQYF. CDR3 nucleotide sequence: TGTGCCAGTCACTTGTCTACCGCTAGCACAGATACGCAGTATTTT.